These 8 T cell receptor beta chains originate from one sample sequenced in a study of blood T cells in healthy people across ages. Primed by a sample-barcoded 5' primer and a J-beta primer mix, a second PCR proceeded for roughly 6 to 12 cycles. A single record per CDR3 protein comes from TCRdb applying MiXCR to the 5' RACE reads. The sample has 700,000 or so distinct CDR3 sequences; around a fifth are singletons. Sequencing input: blood. These receptor sequences come from a man between 65 and 79 years old in good health.

This chain connects TRBV29-1 to TRBJ2-2, with a tentative D call TRBD1 (5 bases). The CDR3 is 14 residues long. Deletions cut 3 bases from V and 1 base from J, with 9 bases between. From germline, CDR1 is SQVTM and CDR2 ANQGSEA. This CDR3 is CSVDGQGNTGELFF. The CDR3 DNA follows: TGCAGCGTTGATGGGCAGGGGAACACCGGGGAGCTGTTTTTT.

The chain links TRBV20-1 to TRBJ2-5; tentatively, D is TRBD1 (6 bases). The J call is in doubt because the DNA end fits TRBJ2-1 better. The CDR3 is made up of 12 amino acids. The germline gives CDR1 DFQATT, CDR2 SNEGSKA (reference sequence). CDR3: CSARGFLPEQFF. CDR3 DNA sequence: TGCAGTGCCAGGGGTTTTCTCCCTGAGCAGTTCTTC.

This clonotype was observed a handful of times. The gene calls are TRBV2 and TRBJ2-7, with 8 bases matching TRBD1. The CDR3 runs to 14 residues. V was pared by 6 bases and J by 4 bases, with 8 bases of the junction left unmatched. Germline V gene lookup returns CDR1 SNHLY and CDR2 FYNNEI. The CDR3 spells CASRLQGASYEQYF. The CDR3 DNA reads TGTGCCAGCAGATTGCAGGGGGCGTCGTACGAGCAGTACTTC.

This clonotype was picked up a small number of times. The chain's CDR3 is CASSRAVSNQPQHF. The CDR3 nucleotides read TGTGCCAGCTCACGGGCGGTCAGCAATCAGCCCCAGCATTTT. The gene calls are TRBV18 and TRBJ1-5, with unresolved D. Germline V gene lookup returns CDR1 KGHSH and CDR2 LQKENI. This CDR3 is 14 amino acids long. Trimming shortened V by 4 bases and J by 1 base, and 8 bases separated the two germline ends.

This clonotype came up many times. The CDR3 coding sequence is TGCAGTGCTAGAGAGAACACTGAAGCTTTCTTT. The encoded protein is CSARENTEAFF. This chain links TRBV29-1 with TRBJ1-1; no reliable D call. CDR1 SQVTM and CDR2 ANQGSEA come from the germline V gene. The CDR3 length is 11 residues.

To note about this clonotype: At one end the junction does not follow the germline gene, possibly because of a read error. V is TRBV5-6 and J is TRBJ1-2, with D perhaps matching TRBD1 (6 bases). Germline loops: CDR1 SGHDT, CDR2 YYEEEE. The CDR3 runs to 16 residues. The CDR3 nucleotides are TGTGCCAGCAGCTTGGTCTACAGGGAAGACAACTATGACTACACCTTC. It encodes CASSLVYREDNYDYTF.

The J gene is TRBJ2-4, the V gene TRBV12-3 or TRBV12-4, with unresolved D. Trimming cost V 6 bases and J 8 bases, with 11 bases left between them. The CDR3 extends over 12 amino acids. CDR3 DNA: TGTGCCAGCAGGCCTAGTGTCGACATTCAGTACTTC. Protein sequence: CASRPSVDIQYF.

The V gene is TRBV12-3 or TRBV12-4, the J gene TRBJ1-6, with 8 nucleotides matching TRBD1. After removal of 6 bases from V and 10 bases from J, the junction contained 11 bases not matched to a gene. The CDR3 is 15 amino acids. CDR3: CASSPTGVLSSPLHF. CDR3 coding DNA: TGTGCCAGCAGCCCGACAGGGGTCCTAAGCTCACCCCTCCACTTT.